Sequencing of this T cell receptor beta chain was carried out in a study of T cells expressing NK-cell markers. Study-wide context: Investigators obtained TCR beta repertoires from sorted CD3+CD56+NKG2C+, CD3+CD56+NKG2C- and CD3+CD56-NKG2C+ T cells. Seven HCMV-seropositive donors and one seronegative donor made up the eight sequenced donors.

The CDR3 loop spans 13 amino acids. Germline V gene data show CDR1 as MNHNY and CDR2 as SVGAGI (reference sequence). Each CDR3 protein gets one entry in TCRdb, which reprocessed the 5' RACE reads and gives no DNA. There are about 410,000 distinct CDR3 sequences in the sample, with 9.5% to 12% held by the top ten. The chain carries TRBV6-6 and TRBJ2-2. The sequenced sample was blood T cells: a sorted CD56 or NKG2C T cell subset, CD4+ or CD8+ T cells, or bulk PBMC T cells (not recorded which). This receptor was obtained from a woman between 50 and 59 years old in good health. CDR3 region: CASSYFSTGELFF.